This T cell receptor (beta chain) derives from a study of neurological immune-mediated disorders. Study conclusions and caveats: Private repertoires in all groups were suggested by the finding that expanded clones across subjects shared no CDR3 amino acid sequences.

V shed 0 bases, J shed 3 bases, and the junction held 1 base outside the gene matches. Per the germline V gene, CDR1 is MGHRA and CDR2 is YSYEKL. The CDR3 covers 16 residues. The cDNA was synthesized by means of template-switch 5'RACE, which was carried out with 10-nucleotide random UMIs. TCRdb re-derived calls from the 5' RACE reads in MiXCR, one entry per CDR3 protein. This table has around 69,000 distinct CDR3 sequences, roughly 10% appearing once. Time point defined: longitudinal time-point 1 (baseline). This clonotype was seen ten or more times. Its antigen is still unknown. The sequencing sample was made of PBMCs. The chain has TRBV4-1 and TRBJ2-1; 11 bases align to TRBD2. The TCR comes from a man aged 25-40 years in good health. This chain's CDR3 is CASSQDTSGSYNEQFF. CDR3 bases: TGCGCCAGCAGCCAAGATACTAGCGGGAGCTACAATGAGCAGTTCTTC.